The TCR beta chain under discussion was sequenced for a study of T-cell memory formation after mild COVID-19 (dated by TCRdb to the early 2020s). For context, the study as a whole: TCR sequence clusters from the two donors were found to be largely donor specific. Longitudinal TCRalpha and TCRbeta repertoire sequencing tracked T-cell clones expanding and contracting after mild COVID-19 in a couple of donors. Two young, previously healthy adult volunteers made up the cohort, one male and one female. Broad study findings and their caveats: Only a couple of mild cases were covered by the study, and larger cohorts that include severe cases with pre-infection samples were considered necessary. Clones that contracted from day 15 to 85 showed balanced CD4/CD8 phenotypes, whereas a second wave of clones that expanded from day 15 to 37 leaned towards CD4+. Some responding clones were found in pre-infection memory, which suggests that pre-existing cross-reactive memory T cells took part in the SARS-CoV-2 response. Contracting CD4+ clones appeared mostly in the CM and EM memory subsets, whereas CD8+ clones were enriched in EMRA. Whether the second-wave clones peaking on day 37 were SARS-CoV-2 specific was not confirmed.

The sequencer listed for this sample is Illumina NovaSeq 6000. TCRalpha and TCRbeta cDNA libraries were built by 5'RACE with constant-segment primers, adding sample barcodes and unique molecular identifiers. Trizol reagent was used to extract RNA from every sample. The libraries were amplified in two PCR steps, and the second step added a second sample barcode and Illumina TruSeq adapters. Libraries were sequenced on an Illumina NovaSeq with 2 x 150 bp paired-end reads. Turning to the authors' computational methods: Demultiplexing of reads and collapsing into UMI-guided consensus sequences were performed with migec v1.2.7. Using mixcr v2.1.11, UMI consensuses were aligned to TRA and TRB V and J templates and then assembled into clonotypes. Clonotypes were classified as expanded or contracted when called significant by both edgeR and NoisET, with noise models trained on biological replicates. For edgeR calls, the thresholds were a false discovery rate-adjusted p below 0.01 and a log2 fold-change of 1. As an exploratory analysis of dynamics, PCA with hierarchical clustering was applied to max-normalized trajectories of the 1000 most abundant clonotypes. The CD4 or CD8 phenotype of responding clones was assigned using the separately sequenced CD4+ and CD8+ repertoires. In TCRdb, the public reads were trimmed at Q25 with fastp and aligned with MiXCR, with productive beta chains retained. Rows are combined by CDR3 protein, so each entry shows the most common genes and DNA. TCRdb's processing, not the authors' own work, is the source of the V and J calls. The sample table holds over 400,000 distinct CDR3 sequences, of which more than 20% were seen once. The ten largest clones add up to under 15% of the sample.

This clonotype turned up a few times. No cognate antigen has been identified for it. Qualities for individual bases were not recorded, and no much larger clone is one base off. PBMCs were isolated by Ficoll-Paque density gradient centrifugation. Based on the germline V gene, the CDR1 and CDR2 sequences are SGDLS and YYNGEE. The CDR3 contains 14 residues, cysteine and phenylalanine counted. The DNA shown is the 42-base CDR3, in frame from base 1. V is reduced by 3 bases and J by 2 bases, leaving a spacing of 11 bases between them. The receptor was isolated from an adult woman who had mild COVID-19 (a few samples of this study predate the infection). The sample titles of this study are shuffled in the database, so cell type and time point are left out; the donor was told from shared clones. The chain employs TRBV9 and TRBJ1-2; TRBD1 is a weak D gene call, 6 bases matching. Sequenced input: PBMCs or a T cell subset sorted from them (not recorded which). The CDR3 has the sequence CASSATTGNYGYTF. The nucleotide sequence reads TGTGCCAGCAGCGCGACTACAGGGAACTATGGCTACACCTTC.